What follows describes a single TCR beta chain. The authors distributed each subset's genomic DNA evenly over several immunoSEQ plates. Repertoires were generated with immunoSEQ multiplex PCR, while TCRdb's copy carries only in-frame clones and drops some. The sample has approximately 1,000,000 clones; 70% to 80% are singletons. Donors comprised healthy HIV-negative adults lacking recent acute infections or vaccinations. The V end lost 4 bases, the J end lost 7 bases, and 11 bases lay between the germline ends. Germline loops: CDR1 ENHRY, CDR2 SYGVKD. This CDR3 has 12 residues. The data stem from a study of shared clonotypes between healthy human individuals. At the level of the study: The study used three CD4 naive, three CD4 memory, two CD8 naive and one CD8 memory plate per donor.

The chain links TRBV10-3 to TRBJ2-7; TRBD1 or TRBD2 may be the D gene (5 bases each). This receptor was taken from a man between 18 and 29 years old in good health. Some clones in this sample may be carry-over from other donors' samples. The material sequenced was memory CD4+ T cells from PBMCs. Subset noted: CD45RA-negative fraction. In DNA form, the CDR3 reads TGTGCCATCAGTGGGGGGATGGTTGAGCAGTACTTC. Translated: CAISGGMVEQYF.